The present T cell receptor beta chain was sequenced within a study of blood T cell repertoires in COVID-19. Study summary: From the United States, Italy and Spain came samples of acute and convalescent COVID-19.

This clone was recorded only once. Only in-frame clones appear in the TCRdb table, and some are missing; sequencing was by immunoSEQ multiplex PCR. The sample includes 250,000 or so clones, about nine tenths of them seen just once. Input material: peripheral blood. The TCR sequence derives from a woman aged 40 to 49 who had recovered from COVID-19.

The CDR3 region has the DNA TGTGCCAGCAGTCAAGGGACTAGCGGGAGAATAGGCCAAGAGACCCAGTACTTC. Protein product: CASSQGTSGRIGQETQYF. The chain couples TRBV13 to TRBJ2-5; 14 nucleotides match TRBD2. Germline CDR1 and CDR2: PRHDT and FYEKMQ (reference sequence). Unmatched junction bases numbered 10, after V lost 6 bases and J lost 1 base. The CDR3 is 18 amino acids. Full variable domain (rest looked up from reference TRBV13 and TRBJ2-5): AAGVIQSPRHLIKEKRETATLKCYPIPRHDTVYWYQQGPGQDPQFLISFYEKMQSDKGSIPDRFSAQQFSDYHSELNMSSLELGDSALYFCASSQGTSGRIGQETQYFGPGTRLLVL.